Here is one T cell receptor beta chain with its context. What this receptor recognizes is not known. Per-nucleotide qualities are absent, and no much larger clonotype sits a single base away. This record comes from a study of blood T cells in healthy people across ages (dated by TCRdb to about 2015). Turning to the overall study: In model experiments, roughly one uniquely barcoded TCR beta cDNA molecule per two T cells was captured by template switching. The study analyzed two additional independent replicas of 1 million unique cDNA reads from the same blood draw for two donors, one aged 18 to 30 and one aged 80 or older. Donors were grouped into four age groups: young (average 16 years), middle-aged (roughly 40), aged (roughly 67) and long-lived (around 80). Donors of different ages were randomly distributed across sequencing lanes to avoid experimental bias. Age-related changes in TCR beta repertoire diversity were measured in the study by deep sequencing normalized with unique cDNA molecular identifiers.

The donors were roughly 40 Caucasian individuals from Russia, aged roughly 6 to 100 years, who were systemically healthy. About 9.1 milliliters of peripheral blood were collected from each donor into EDTA-treated Vacutainer tubes. Ficoll-Paque density-gradient centrifugation was used to isolate PBMCs, with at least 6 million obtained per sample. Trizol reagent was used to extract total RNA from PBMCs, with at least 5 micrograms per sample. For every donor, flow cytometry on a PBMC aliquot measured the percentage of naive CD45RAhigh/CD27high T cells. Libraries came from 5' RACE. TCRdb names Illumina HiSeq 2500 as the instrument used. A second PCR of roughly 7 to 11 cycles was performed with a sample-barcoded 5' primer and a J-beta primer mix. A unique molecular identifier was introduced onto each TCR beta cDNA molecule by a template-switch 5' adaptor carrying 12 random nucleotides. Each sample yielded at least 2.5 million CDR3-containing paired-end reads. First-strand cDNA synthesis was performed from all RNA using the Mint cDNA synthesis kit, with priming by a TRBC-specific oligonucleotide. After uracil-DNA glycosylase treatment, a first 18-cycle PCR used universal primers M1SS and BC2_uni_R on all cDNA. The study's processing was this. For normalization, 1 million high-quality reads, each with a distinct molecular identifier, were randomly selected from each sample. Instead of being binned into consensus sequences, reads that shared molecular identifiers were thrown out. MiTCR, with a Q25 quality threshold and the strictest error-elimination algorithm, was used for CDR3 identification, clonotype clustering and error correction. A nonparametric unseen species model with Euler transformation was used to estimate lower-bound total TCR beta diversity. The public reads were run again by TCRdb, first through fastp at Q25 and then through MiXCR, and only productive beta chains were kept. Each record represents a unique CDR3 protein, reported with the most common genes and DNA among its rows. These V and J calls rely on TCRdb rather than the paper's analysis. For this sample the table gives 700,000 to 1,000,000 distinct CDR3 sequences, of which under 55% were detected only once. The ten top clones hold 15% to 25% of the sample.

The paper's findings and limits, for the study overall: Compared with the aged group, the long-lived group had more naive CD4+ T cells, fewer expanded clones and increased TCR diversity, a pattern suggesting age selection. There was a strong correlation between observed TCR beta diversity and the percentage of naive T cells measured by flow cytometry. Observed TCR beta diversity per million T cells fell roughly linearly with age, and a significant reduction was already apparent by age about 38. Estimates of total diversity based on one million sequenced T cells were considered lower bounds and underestimates. Conclusive comparison of naive and antigen-experienced compartments was prevented by the profiling of bulk unsorted PBMCs. Donor CMV infection status was unknown, potentially confounding age-related changes in expanded clonotypes.

The CDR3 spans 15 residues, from the cysteine through the phenylalanine. Left in the record is the CDR3 DNA by itself, 45 bases read in frame from the first base. The junction shows trimming of 4 bases on V and 8 bases on J, plus 18 bases between the germline ends. From a lookup of the germline V gene, CDR1 and CDR2 are SNHLY and FYNNEI. The chain links TRBV2 with TRBJ2-1; there is no confident call for the D gene. The sequenced material came from blood. The sequence was obtained from a man in his 60s in good health. CDR3 reads: CASSVSLVSHDEQFF. In nucleotides, the sequence is TGTGCCAGCAGTGTCAGCCTGGTCTCCCACGATGAGCAGTTCTTC.